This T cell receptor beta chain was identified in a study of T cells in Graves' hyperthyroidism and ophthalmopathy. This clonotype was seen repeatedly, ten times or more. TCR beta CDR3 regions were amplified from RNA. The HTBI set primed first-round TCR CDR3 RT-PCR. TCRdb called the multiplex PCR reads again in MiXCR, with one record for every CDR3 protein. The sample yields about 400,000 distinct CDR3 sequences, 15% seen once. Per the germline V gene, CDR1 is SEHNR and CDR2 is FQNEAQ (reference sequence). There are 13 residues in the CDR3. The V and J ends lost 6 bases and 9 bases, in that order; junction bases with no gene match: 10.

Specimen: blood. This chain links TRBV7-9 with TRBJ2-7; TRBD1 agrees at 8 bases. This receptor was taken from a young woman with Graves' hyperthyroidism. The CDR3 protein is CASSPDRGVGQYF. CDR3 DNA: TGTGCCAGCAGTCCTGACAGGGGCGTCGGGCAGTACTTC. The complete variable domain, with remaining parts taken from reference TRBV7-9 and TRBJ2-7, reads DTGVSQNPRHKITKRGQNVTFRCDPISEHNRLYWYRQTLGQGPEFLTYFQNEAQLEKSRLLSDRFSAERPKGSFSTLEIQRTEQGDSAMYLCASSPDRGVGQYFGPGTRLTVT.